This paragraph reports one T cell receptor beta chain. There is no known antigen for this receptor. Base qualities are not provided; no much larger clone lies one nucleotide away. The data stem from a study of response to subunit inactivated influenza vaccine (dated by TCRdb to the late 2010s). The study in broad terms: Deep quantitative T cell receptor repertoire profiling was used in the study to track responses to a trivalent subunit inactivated influenza vaccine.

The method was RT-PCR. The listed sequencing device is Illumina HiSeq 2500. In-frame beta chains were kept once TCRdb had trimmed the public reads at Q25 with fastp and called clones with MiXCR. For every CDR3 protein sequence, its rows merge into one entry that carries the most common genes and DNA. Present in this sample are 600,000 to 850,000 distinct CDR3 sequences, 12% to 15% of which were seen just once. The top ten hold less than 9% of the sample. The study at large found these results: The authors proposed that each seasonal influenza vaccination may bring in only a limited number of new T cells.

Sample: PBMCs from blood, taken 14 to 15 days before vaccination. The receptor comes from a man aged 45-65 years who received an inactivated influenza vaccine. Donor details come from another sample of the same person, matched by shared clones.

The encoded CDR3 is CASSALAGVETQYF. The DNA sequence reads TGTGCCAGCAGTGCCCTAGCGGGGGTGGAGACCCAGTACTTC. In this chain, TRBV6-1 is recombined with TRBJ2-5; 10 bases in between match TRBD2. Compared with germline, V lacks 4 bases and J lacks 5 bases; bases without a gene match: 4. CDR1 is given as MNHNS and CDR2 as SASEGT, both from the germline V gene. The CDR3 covers 14 residues, taking in both the cysteine and the phenylalanine. Of all the DNA, just the CDR3 is kept, 42 bases in frame from base 1.